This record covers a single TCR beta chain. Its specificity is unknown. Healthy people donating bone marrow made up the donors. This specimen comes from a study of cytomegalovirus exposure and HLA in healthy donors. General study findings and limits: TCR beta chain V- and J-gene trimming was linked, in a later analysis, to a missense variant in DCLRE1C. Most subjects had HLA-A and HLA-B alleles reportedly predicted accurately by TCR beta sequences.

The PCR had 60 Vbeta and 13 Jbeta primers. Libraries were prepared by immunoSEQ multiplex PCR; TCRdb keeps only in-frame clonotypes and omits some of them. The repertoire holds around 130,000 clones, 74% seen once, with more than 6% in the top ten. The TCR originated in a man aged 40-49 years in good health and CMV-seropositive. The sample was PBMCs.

CDR3 DNA sequence: TGTGCCAGCAGCCAAGTCAGCCTGGTTGGGGGGAATCAAGCTTTCTTT. Translating gives CASSQVSLVGGNQAFF. The chain employs TRBV4-2 and TRBJ1-1, with D perhaps TRBD1 (5 bases). V shed 1 base and J shed 9 bases, with 21 bases lying between them. The CDR3 length is 16 residues. Germline V gives CDR1 LGHNA, CDR2 YNFKEQ.